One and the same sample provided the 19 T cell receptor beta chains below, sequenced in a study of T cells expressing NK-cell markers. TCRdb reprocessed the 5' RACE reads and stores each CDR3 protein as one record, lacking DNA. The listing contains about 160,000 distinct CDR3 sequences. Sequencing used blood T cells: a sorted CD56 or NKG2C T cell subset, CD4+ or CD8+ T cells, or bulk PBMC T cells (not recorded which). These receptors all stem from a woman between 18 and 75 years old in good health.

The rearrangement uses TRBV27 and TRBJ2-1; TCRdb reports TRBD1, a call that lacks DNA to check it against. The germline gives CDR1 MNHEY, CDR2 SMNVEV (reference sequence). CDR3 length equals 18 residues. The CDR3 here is CASTPRPPGQGAGNEQFF.

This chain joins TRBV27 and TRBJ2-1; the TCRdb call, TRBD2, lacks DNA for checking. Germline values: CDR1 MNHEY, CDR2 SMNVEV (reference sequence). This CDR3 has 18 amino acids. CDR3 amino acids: CASNLPLVTSGGAYEQFF.

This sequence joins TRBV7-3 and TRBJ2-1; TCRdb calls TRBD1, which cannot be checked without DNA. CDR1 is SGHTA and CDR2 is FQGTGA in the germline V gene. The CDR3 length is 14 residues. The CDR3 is CASSLLGPYNEQFF.

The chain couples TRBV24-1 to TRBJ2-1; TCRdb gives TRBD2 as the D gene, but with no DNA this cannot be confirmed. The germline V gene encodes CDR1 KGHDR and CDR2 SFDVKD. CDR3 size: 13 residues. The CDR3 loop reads CATSESGQRGQFF.

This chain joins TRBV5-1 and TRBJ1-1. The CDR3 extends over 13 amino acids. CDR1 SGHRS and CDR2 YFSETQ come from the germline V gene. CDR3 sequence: CASSLESSGEAFF.

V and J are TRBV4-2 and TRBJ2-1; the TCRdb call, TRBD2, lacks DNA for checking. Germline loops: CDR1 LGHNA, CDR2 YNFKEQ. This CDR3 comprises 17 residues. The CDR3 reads CASSQDPGLAVYNEQFF.

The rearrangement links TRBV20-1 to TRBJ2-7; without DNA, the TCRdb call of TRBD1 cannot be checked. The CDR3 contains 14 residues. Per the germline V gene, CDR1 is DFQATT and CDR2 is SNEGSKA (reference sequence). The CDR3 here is CSARLQGWSYEQYF.

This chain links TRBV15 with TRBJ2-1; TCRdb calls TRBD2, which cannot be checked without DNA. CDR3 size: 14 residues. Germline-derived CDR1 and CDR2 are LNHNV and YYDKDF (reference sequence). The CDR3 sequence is CATRYAGAYNEQFF.

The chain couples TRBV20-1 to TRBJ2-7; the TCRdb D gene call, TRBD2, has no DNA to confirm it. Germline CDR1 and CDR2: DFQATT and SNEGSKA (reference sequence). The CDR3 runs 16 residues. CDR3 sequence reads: CSARDPTSGSRDEQYF.

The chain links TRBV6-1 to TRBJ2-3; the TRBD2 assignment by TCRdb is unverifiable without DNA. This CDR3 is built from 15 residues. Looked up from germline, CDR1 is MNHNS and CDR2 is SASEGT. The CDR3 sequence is CASSLAGTSDQAQYF.

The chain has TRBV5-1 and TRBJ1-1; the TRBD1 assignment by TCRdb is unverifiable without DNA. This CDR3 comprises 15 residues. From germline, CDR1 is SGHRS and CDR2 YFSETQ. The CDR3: CASSVPGTIPTEAFF.

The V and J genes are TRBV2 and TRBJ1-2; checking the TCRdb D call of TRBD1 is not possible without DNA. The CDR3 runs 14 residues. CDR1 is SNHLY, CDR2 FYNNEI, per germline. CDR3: CASRGDRVNYGYTF.

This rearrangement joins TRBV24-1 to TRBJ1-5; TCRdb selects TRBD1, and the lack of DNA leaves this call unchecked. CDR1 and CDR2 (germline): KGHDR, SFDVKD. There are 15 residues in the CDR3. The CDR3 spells CATSSGRENNQPQHF.

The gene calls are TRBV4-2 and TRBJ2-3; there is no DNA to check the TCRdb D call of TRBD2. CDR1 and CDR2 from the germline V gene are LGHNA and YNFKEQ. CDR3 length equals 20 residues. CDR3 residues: CASSLKPGLDSARGTDTQYF.

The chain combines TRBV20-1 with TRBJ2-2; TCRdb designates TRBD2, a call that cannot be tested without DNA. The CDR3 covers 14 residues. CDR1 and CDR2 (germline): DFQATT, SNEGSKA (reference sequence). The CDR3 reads CSARPGLRAGELFF.

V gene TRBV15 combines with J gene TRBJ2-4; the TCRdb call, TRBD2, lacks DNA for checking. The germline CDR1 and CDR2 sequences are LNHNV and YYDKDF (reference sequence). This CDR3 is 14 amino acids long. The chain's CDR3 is CATSKTSGRDIQYF.

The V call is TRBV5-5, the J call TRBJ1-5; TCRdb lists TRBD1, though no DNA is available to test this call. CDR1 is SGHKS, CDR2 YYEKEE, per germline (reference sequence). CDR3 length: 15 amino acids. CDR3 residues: CASTRDGNSNQPQHF.

This CDR3 is CASSQPRGNNEQFF. The chain uses TRBV4-1 and TRBJ2-1; the TCRdb call, TRBD1, lacks DNA for checking. The CDR3 runs 14 residues. CDR1 is MGHRA and CDR2 is YSYEKL in the germline V gene.

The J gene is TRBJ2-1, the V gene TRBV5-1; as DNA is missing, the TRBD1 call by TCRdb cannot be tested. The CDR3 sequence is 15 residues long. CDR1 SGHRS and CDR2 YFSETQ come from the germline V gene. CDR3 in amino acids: CASRRGESSYNEQFF.